This TCR beta chain originates from a study of blood T cells in healthy people across ages. The study's findings and limits: One million T cells yielded diversity estimates that were considered underestimates.

For this clonotype: Its target is not known.

Every sample had a minimum of 6.5 million PBMCs isolated. Alongside a J-beta primer mix, a sample-barcoded 5' primer served in a second PCR lasting about 7 to 11 cycles. MiXCR, applied by TCRdb to the 5' RACE reads, yields one record per CDR3 protein. The repertoire includes about 650,000 distinct CDR3 sequences, roughly half of them detected once, and roughly 13% sits in the top ten. The TCR comes from a woman older than 75 in good health. The sequencing sample was made of blood.

The CDR3 region has the DNA TGTGCCAGCAGCTTATCCCCGGGAGGGCCTAATGAGCAGTTCTTC. It is translated as CASSLSPGGPNEQFF. V and J are TRBV7-9 and TRBJ2-1, with 8 bases that match TRBD2. The CDR3 is 15 residues long. The ends lost 2 bases at V and 7 bases at J; junction bases unmatched: 7. Germline values: CDR1 SEHNR, CDR2 FQNEAQ (reference sequence).